Below, one T cell receptor (beta chain) is given with its context. The data were taken from a study of blood T cell repertoires in COVID-19. On the study more broadly: COVID-19 samples from acute and convalescent phases originated in the United States, Italy and Spain. The cDNA or gDNA used as material had been derived from T cells, B-cell-depleted T cells, or PBMCs.

Original handling: By means of reference gene primer amplification, nucleated cell counts were estimated. The data were produced by immunoSEQ multiplex PCR, yet TCRdb's version contains in-frame clones alone and is incomplete. Clonal size and the V and J genes are those of that table, whereas D and trimming came from the DNA. This sample carries fewer than 450,000 clones, about 90% of them seen once, and the ten largest clones take around 6%. Seattle cases were enrolled at active infection and followed longitudinally. CDR3 length: 17 amino acids. V lost 1 base to trimming and J lost 3 bases, with 16 bases between them. CDR1 and CDR2 from the germline V gene are SGHTA and FQGNSA.

The clonotype comes from a woman aged 50 to 65 with COVID-19, enrolled during active disease. Sequenced: peripheral blood. The chain joins TRBV7-2 to TRBJ1-5; D is unclear. The CDR3 reads CASSLEWRGLVNQPQHF. The CDR3 DNA reads as TGTGCCAGCAGCTTAGAGTGGCGGGGTCTAGTCAATCAGCCCCAGCATTTT.